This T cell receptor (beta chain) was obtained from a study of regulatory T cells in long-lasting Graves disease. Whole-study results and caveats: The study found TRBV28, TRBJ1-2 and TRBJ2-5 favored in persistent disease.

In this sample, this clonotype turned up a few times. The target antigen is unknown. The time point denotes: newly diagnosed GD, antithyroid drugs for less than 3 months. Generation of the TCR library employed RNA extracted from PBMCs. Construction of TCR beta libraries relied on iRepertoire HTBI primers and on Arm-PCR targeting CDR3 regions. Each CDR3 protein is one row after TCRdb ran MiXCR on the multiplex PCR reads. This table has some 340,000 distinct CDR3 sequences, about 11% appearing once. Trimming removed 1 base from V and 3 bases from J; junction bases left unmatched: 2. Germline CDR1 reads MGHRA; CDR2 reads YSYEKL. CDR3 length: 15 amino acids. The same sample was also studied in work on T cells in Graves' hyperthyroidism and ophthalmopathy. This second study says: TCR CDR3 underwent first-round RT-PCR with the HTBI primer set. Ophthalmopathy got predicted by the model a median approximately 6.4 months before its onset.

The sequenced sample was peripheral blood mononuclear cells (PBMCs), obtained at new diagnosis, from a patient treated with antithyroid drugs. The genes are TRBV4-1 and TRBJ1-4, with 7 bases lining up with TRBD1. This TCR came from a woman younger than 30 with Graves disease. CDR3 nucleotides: TGCGCCAGCAGCCAAGGGCAGGGGGCTAATGAAAAACTGTTTTTT. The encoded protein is CASSQGQGANEKLFF.